This T cell receptor (beta chain) appears in the sequencing data of a study of T-cell reconstitution after alpha-beta-depleted transplantation in children. Looked up from germline, CDR1 is MNHEY and CDR2 is SVGAGI. The V gene lost 2 bases and the J gene lost 3 bases, with 11 bases spanning the gap. This CDR3 spans 14 amino acids. For TCRbeta, the library was prepared with unique molecular identifiers. One entry per CDR3 protein results from TCRdb running MiXCR on the PCR reads. The sample carries around 380,000 distinct CDR3 sequences, roughly 11% recorded once. This clonotype was counted a few times.

This chain links TRBV6-5 with TRBJ2-7; D tentatively fits TRBD1 or TRBD2 (5 bases each). This receptor was obtained from a human donor who donated a stem cell graft to a child with acute myeloid leukemia. The sample consisted of PBMCs from the stem cell graft donor, taken from the stem cell graft. CDR3 protein: CASSYRDGLYEQYF. CDR3 DNA: TGTGCCAGCAGTTACCGGGACGGGCTCTACGAGCAGTACTTC.